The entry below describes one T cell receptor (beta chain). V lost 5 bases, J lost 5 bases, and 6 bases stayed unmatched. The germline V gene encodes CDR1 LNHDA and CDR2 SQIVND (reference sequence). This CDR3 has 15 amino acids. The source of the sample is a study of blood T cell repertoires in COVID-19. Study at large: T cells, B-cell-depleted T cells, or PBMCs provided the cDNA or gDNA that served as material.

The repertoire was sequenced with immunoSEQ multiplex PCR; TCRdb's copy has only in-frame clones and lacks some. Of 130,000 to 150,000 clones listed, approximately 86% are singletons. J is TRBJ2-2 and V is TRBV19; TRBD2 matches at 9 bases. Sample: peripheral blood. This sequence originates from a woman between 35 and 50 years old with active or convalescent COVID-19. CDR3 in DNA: TGTGCCAGTAGTTTGGGACTAGCCCTTACCGGGGAGCTGTTTTTT. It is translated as CASSLGLALTGELFF.